Sequencing of this T cell receptor beta chain was carried out in a study of blood T cell repertoires in COVID-19. The wider study: The recovered donors of Cohort 3 showed two negative PCRs, clearance, or symptom resolution.

Using immunoSEQ multiplex PCR, the repertoire was profiled, and TCRdb retains in-frame clones only, with some absent. The sample contains roughly 200,000 clones, about 86% of which appear only once. The CDR3 totals 13 residues. Trimming cost V 2 bases and J 2 bases, with 7 bases left between them. CDR1 is MNHEY and CDR2 is SMNVEV in the germline V gene (reference sequence). To note about this clone: The same CDR3 arises from other DNA sequences in this sample as well.

Sample: PBMCs or T cells enriched from blood (not recorded which). This receptor was taken from a woman between 40 and 50 years old in a cohort exposed to, infected with or recovered from COVID-19 (not recorded which). The chain combines TRBV27 with TRBJ2-7; D remains unclear. CDR3 in DNA: TGTGCCAGCAGTTTAGGCAGAACCTACGAGCAGTACTTC. Amino acid sequence: CASSLGRTYEQYF.